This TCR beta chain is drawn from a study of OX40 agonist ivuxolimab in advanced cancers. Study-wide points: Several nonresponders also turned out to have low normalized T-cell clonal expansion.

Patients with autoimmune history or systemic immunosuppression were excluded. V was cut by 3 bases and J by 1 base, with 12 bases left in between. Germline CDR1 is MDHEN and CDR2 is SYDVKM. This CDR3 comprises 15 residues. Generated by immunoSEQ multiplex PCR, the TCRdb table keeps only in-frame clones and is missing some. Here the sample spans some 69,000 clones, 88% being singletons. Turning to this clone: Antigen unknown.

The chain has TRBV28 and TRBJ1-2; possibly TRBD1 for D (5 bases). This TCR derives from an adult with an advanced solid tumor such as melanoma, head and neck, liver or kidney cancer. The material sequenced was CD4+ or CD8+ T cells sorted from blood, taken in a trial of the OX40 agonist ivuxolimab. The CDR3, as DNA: TGTGCCAGCAGTTTGGGGGGGGACCTTAACTATGGCTACACCTTC. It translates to CASSLGGDLNYGYTF.